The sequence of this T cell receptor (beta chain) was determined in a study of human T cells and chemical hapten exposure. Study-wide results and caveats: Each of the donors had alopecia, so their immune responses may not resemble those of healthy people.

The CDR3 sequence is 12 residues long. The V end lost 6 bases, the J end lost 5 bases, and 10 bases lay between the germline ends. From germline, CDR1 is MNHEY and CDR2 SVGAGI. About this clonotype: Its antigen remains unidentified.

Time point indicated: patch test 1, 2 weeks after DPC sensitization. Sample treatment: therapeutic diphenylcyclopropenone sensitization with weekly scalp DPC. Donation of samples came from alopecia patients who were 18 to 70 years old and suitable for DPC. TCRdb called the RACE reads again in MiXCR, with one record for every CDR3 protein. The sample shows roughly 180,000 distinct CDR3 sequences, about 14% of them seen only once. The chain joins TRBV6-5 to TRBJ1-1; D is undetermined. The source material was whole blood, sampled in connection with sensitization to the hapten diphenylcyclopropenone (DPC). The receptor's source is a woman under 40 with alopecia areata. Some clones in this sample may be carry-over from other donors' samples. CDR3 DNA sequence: TGTGCCAGCAGCCGATCACGGACTGAAGCTTTCTTT. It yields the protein CASSRSRTEAFF.